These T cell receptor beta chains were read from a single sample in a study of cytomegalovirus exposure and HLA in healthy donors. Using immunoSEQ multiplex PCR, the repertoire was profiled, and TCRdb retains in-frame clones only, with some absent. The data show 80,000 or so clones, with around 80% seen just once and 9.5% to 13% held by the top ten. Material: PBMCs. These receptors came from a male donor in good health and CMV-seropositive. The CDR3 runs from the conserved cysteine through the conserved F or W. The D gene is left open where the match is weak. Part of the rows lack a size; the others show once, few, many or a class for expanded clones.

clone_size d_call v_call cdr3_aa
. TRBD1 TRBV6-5 CASSKRQGLAGELFF
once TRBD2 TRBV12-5 CASTPGLAGGNEQFF
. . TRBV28 CASARGGYGYTF
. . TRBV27 CASSYRSYNSPLHF
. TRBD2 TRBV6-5 CASSAGTSGRYEQYF
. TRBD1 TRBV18 CASSPRGDNEKLFF
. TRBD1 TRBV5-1 CASSLHWTGVYEQYF
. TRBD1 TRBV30 CAWSVRGGLPTQYF
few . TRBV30 CAWSVGSGPHNELFF
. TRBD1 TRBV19 CASSIVRTGGNEKLFF
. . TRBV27 CASSLSRASTDTQYF
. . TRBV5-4 CASSPGGWVPDLTEAFF
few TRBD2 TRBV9 CASSVDASGSPYEQYF
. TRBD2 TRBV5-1 CASSLVREYTGELFF
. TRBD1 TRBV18 CASSPDIPGQGALGYTF
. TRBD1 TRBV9 CASSEFGQVSNEQYF
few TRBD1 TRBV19 CASSKRQGEGSTEAFF
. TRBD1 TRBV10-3 CAISERTGGDYGYTF
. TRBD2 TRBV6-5 CASSYSTTSGGRPVYF
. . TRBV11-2 CASSRTYQGGNTIYF
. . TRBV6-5 CASSYSGSIAKNIQYF
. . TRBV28 CASSSSYEQYF
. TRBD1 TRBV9 CASSPSQGVVGELFF
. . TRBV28 CASSSSGGGFSNQPQHF
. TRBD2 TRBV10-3 CAISEGGGGAKTQYF
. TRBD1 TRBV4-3 CASSQPGTANTEAFF
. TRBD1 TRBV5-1 CASSYRQGLGNEKLFF
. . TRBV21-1 CASRKLKRGGYRIIKLFF
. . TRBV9 CASSVLVEITDTQYF
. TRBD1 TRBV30 CAWSPTGNYGYTF
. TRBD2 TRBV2 CAAARGLATNEQFF
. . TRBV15 CASRRDRSPYYEQYF
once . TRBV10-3 CAISAPGEEQYF
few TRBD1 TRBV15 CATSRATGGSYNEQFF
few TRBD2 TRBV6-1 CASSERSGKNTGELFF
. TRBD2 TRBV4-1 CASSPLSGASSYEQYF
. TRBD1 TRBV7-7 CASSLAQGATNTQYF
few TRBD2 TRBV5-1 CASSLGGSGMKTQYF
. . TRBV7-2 CASSPEAFF
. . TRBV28 CASSFEDSYGYTF
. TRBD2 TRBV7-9 CASSYRGEEQYF
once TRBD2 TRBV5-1 CASSLSVGGANEQFF
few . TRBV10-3 CAISESMASGYNSPLHF
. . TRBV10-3 CAISPLLSGQFGELFF
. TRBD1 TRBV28 CASSSRQGKAFF
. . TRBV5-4 CASSSSDRPYEQYF
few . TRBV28 CASTPGRGQPMNTEAFF
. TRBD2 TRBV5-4 CASSLTSGRAPEQYF
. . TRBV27 CASSLWAITVGTEAFF
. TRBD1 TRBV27 CASSLGQGSYEQYF